Listed here are 16 T cell receptor beta chains from one sample, sequenced in a study of siplizumab effects on memory and regulatory T cells. Clones were read by immunoSEQ multiplex PCR, and TCRdb kept only the in-frame ones, dropping some. The sample has more than 5,500 clones; about a third are singletons. Coculture of mixed lymphocyte reaction cells was performed at 37°C for 5 to 6 days. Their antigens are not known. Sequencing was performed on CFSE-low (dividing) CD8+ T cells sorted from an allogeneic mixed lymphocyte reaction. Receptors were obtained from a human donor in good health; the cells came from an allogeneic mixed lymphocyte reaction.

In its sample, this clone was seen a few times. The J gene is TRBJ2-1, the V gene TRBV19; D not resolved. V lost 3 bases and J lost 0, with 9 bases in between. Germline CDR1 reads LNHDA; CDR2 reads SQIVND (reference sequence). The CDR3 is 15 amino acids. The CDR3 reads CASSIVESSYNEQFF. CDR3 DNA: TGTGCCAGTAGTATCGTGGAAAGCTCCTACAATGAGCAGTTCTTC.

V and J are TRBV9 and TRBJ2-7; TRBD1 agrees at 7 bases. V lost 4 bases, J lost 6 bases, and 13 bases stayed unmatched. From germline, CDR1 is SGDLS and CDR2 YYNGEE. This CDR3 region has 15 residues. Here the CDR3 reads CASSSWDSTLGEQYF. CDR3 nucleotide sequence: TGTGCCAGCAGCTCATGGGACAGCACCTTGGGCGAGCAGTACTTC.

V gene TRBV5-4 combines with J gene TRBJ1-1; D gene uncertain. Trimming left V 2 bases short and J 6 bases short, with 11 bases between. Germline V gene sequence: CDR1 SGHNT, CDR2 YYREEE (reference sequence). This CDR3 spans 13 amino acids. This chain's CDR3 is CASSLGSGAEAFF. CDR3 nucleotides: TGTGCCAGCAGCTTAGGGTCTGGCGCTGAAGCTTTCTTT.

Remarks on this clone: This likely reflects a read error, since a far larger clone is one base away. This rearrangement joins TRBV11-3 to TRBJ2-7; 9 bases agree with TRBD1. Unmatched junction bases numbered 9, after V lost 5 bases and J lost 7 bases. The CDR3 is 14 residues long. From germline, CDR1 is SGHNT and CDR2 YENEEA. In DNA, the CDR3 is TGTGCCAGCAGCCCGGGGACAGGGAGCAATGAGCAGTACTTC. It translates to CASSPGTGSNEQYF.

The chain's CDR3 is CASRLQTASYNEQFF. CDR3 nucleotide sequence: TGTGCCAGCAGGCTCCAGACAGCGAGCTACAATGAGCAGTTCTTC. V gene TRBV28 combines with J gene TRBJ2-1; the D gene is possibly TRBD1 (5 bases). This CDR3 comprises 15 residues. With 6 bases removed from V and 3 bases from J, the gap between germline ends came to 15 bases. The germline V gene encodes CDR1 MDHEN and CDR2 SYDVKM.

CDR3 in DNA: TGTGCCAGCGTCCTAGGGGCCTACGAGCAGTACTTC. It yields the protein CASVLGAYEQYF. The V call is TRBV6-1, the J call TRBJ2-7, with a weak D call TRBD1 (5 bases). Germline V gene lookup returns CDR1 MNHNS and CDR2 SASEGT. The CDR3 extends over 12 amino acids. Trimming cost V 8 bases and J 2 bases, with 10 bases left between them.

This chain connects TRBV4-2 to TRBJ1-1, with D perhaps matching TRBD1 (5 bases). CDR1 LGHNA and CDR2 YNFKEQ come from the germline V gene. This CDR3 is 13 amino acids long. V shed 1 base and J shed 7 bases, with 10 bases lying between them. CDR3 amino acids: CASSQVGGIEAFF. The CDR3 coding sequence is TGTGCCAGCAGCCAAGTTGGGGGAATTGAAGCTTTCTTT.

Regarding this clone: This may stem from a read error, because a much larger clone lies one nucleotide away. The V call is TRBV11-2, the J call TRBJ2-1; D may match TRBD1 or TRBD2 (7 bases each). Germline V gene sequence: CDR1 SGHAT, CDR2 FQNNGV. The germline V and J ends were trimmed by 5 bases and 2 bases, with 19 bases remaining between them. This CDR3 comprises 17 residues. The CDR3 nucleotides read TGTGCCAGCAGCCCAGGGGGGGGAGGGAGGGCCTACAATGAGCAGTTCTTC. This codes for CASSPGGGGRAYNEQFF.

This clone is labeled medium-sized. The chain is built from TRBV6-5 and TRBJ2-2; D uncertain. The germline gives CDR1 MNHEY, CDR2 SVGAGI. CDR3 length equals 13 residues. Trimming stripped 6 bases from V and 0 bases from J, with 5 bases between. Here the CDR3 DNA reads TGTGCCAGCAGCACTACGAACACCGGGGAGCTGTTTTTT. As protein: CASSTTNTGELFF.

This clone rates as medium-sized. V and J are TRBV7-7 and TRBJ1-4; D is uncertain. The CDR3 has 18 residues. CDR1 and CDR2 (germline): SSHAT, FNYEAQ (reference sequence). The V end lost 2 bases, the J end lost 0 bases, and 16 bases lay between the germline ends. The CDR3 coding sequence is TGTGCCAGCAGCTTACATCGGGTGGGTGAGGCAACTAATGAAAAACTGTTTTTT. This translates into CASSLHRVGEATNEKLFF.

This clone showed up just a few times. This chain's CDR3 is CASSFRGRGNYGYTF. DNA for the CDR3: TGTGCCAGCAGCTTCCGGGGCAGGGGCAACTATGGCTACACCTTC. The chain carries TRBV7-9 and TRBJ1-2; TRBD1 might be the D (6 bases). V dropped 3 bases and J dropped 2 bases, with 13 bases sitting between them. The CDR3 length is 15 residues. Germline V gene data show CDR1 as SEHNR and CDR2 as FQNEAQ (reference sequence).

The rearrangement joins TRBV7-3 to TRBJ2-7; D is unresolved. There are 11 residues in the CDR3. Germline CDR1 reads SGHTA; CDR2 reads FQGTGA. Trimming stripped 3 bases from V and 6 bases from J, with 6 bases between. The CDR3 region has the DNA TGTGCCAGCAGCTTGGCCCGCGAGCAGTACTTC. Its translation is CASSLAREQYF.

The V gene is TRBV5-5, the J gene TRBJ1-3, with D uncertain. The CDR3 extends over 11 amino acids. Germline CDR1 reads SGHKS; CDR2 reads YYEKEE (reference sequence). Trimming cost V 5 bases and J 4 bases, with 4 bases left between them. CDR3 residues: CASRKGNTIYF. For the CDR3, the DNA is TGTGCCAGCAGAAAGGGAAACACCATATATTTT.

CDR3 bases: TGTGCCAGCAGTGACTGGACGGAAGGATATGGCTACACCTTC. Translating gives CASSDWTEGYGYTF. The chain combines TRBV2 with TRBJ1-2; unclear D gene. Trimming shortened V by 3 bases and J by 5 bases, and 13 bases separated the two germline ends. The CDR3 runs 14 residues. Germline assignment: CDR1 SNHLY and CDR2 FYNNEI.

CDR3 coding DNA: TGTGCCAGCGAACTAGCGGGAACCGGGGAGCTGTTTTTT. Its protein is CASELAGTGELFF. The V gene is TRBV6-6, the J gene TRBJ2-2, with 10 nucleotides matching TRBD2. The germline V gene encodes CDR1 MNHNY and CDR2 SVGAGI (reference sequence). Germline trimming cut 8 bases from V and 5 bases from J; bases unmatched to any gene: 2. There are 13 residues in the CDR3.

V gene TRBV29-1 combines with J gene TRBJ2-1; D is uncertain. CDR3 length: 13 amino acids. Germline V gene lookup returns CDR1 SQVTM and CDR2 ANQGSEA. V was trimmed by 4 bases and J by 3 bases, leaving 10 bases between them. CDR3: CSVGLPNYNEQFF. Written as DNA, the CDR3 is TGCAGCGTTGGCCTACCAAACTACAATGAGCAGTTCTTC.